Following are 4 T cell receptor beta chains from one sample sequenced in a study of beta chain features in type 1 diabetes. Expressed TCRB transcripts got sequenced, as all isolated RNA was reverse transcribed. Generated by immunoSEQ multiplex PCR, the TCRdb table keeps only in-frame clones and is missing some. Altogether about 220,000 clones are present, roughly 10% being singletons, with the ten largest covering 1% to 1.5%. The sample consisted of central memory CD4+ T cells from blood. These receptors came from a young man in good health.

The chain couples TRBV5-4 to TRBJ2-2, with a weak D call TRBD1 (5 bases). The V and J ends lost 2 bases and 1 base respectively, with 9 bases between them. CDR3 length: 15 amino acids. From germline, CDR1 is SGHNT and CDR2 YYREEE (reference sequence). CDR3 sequence (DNA): TGTGCCAGCAGCTTCATCCAGGGGAACACCGGGGAGCTGTTTTTT. Residues: CASSFIQGNTGELFF.

The chain is built from TRBV28 and TRBJ2-1; D remains unclear. Trimming left V 10 bases short and J 6 bases short, with 7 bases between. The CDR3 is 10 amino acids. Per germline, CDR1 MDHEN and CDR2 SYDVKM. CDR3 amino acids: CATQSNEQFF. The CDR3 DNA follows: TGTGCCACCCAGTCCAATGAGCAGTTCTTC.

This clone was detected only a few times. The chain is built from TRBV10-3 and TRBJ2-3; 7 bases map to TRBD2. The ends lost 5 bases at V and 5 bases at J; junction bases unmatched: 7. Per the germline V gene, CDR1 is ENHRY and CDR2 is SYGVKD. The length of the CDR3 is 14 residues. CDR3 coding DNA: TGTGCCATCAGTTCCCGTGCGGGGGTAGATACGCAGTATTTT. This gives the protein CAISSRAGVDTQYF.

The genes are TRBV30 and TRBJ2-3; 13 nucleotides agree with TRBD2. The junction had 3 bases not matched to a gene; V was cut back by 5 bases and J by 4 bases. The CDR3 length is 14 residues. CDR1 GTSNPN and CDR2 SVGIG come from the germline V gene (reference sequence). In DNA, the CDR3 is TGTGCCTGGGGGACTAGCGGGAAGCCAGATACGCAGTATTTT. It is translated as CAWGTSGKPDTQYF.